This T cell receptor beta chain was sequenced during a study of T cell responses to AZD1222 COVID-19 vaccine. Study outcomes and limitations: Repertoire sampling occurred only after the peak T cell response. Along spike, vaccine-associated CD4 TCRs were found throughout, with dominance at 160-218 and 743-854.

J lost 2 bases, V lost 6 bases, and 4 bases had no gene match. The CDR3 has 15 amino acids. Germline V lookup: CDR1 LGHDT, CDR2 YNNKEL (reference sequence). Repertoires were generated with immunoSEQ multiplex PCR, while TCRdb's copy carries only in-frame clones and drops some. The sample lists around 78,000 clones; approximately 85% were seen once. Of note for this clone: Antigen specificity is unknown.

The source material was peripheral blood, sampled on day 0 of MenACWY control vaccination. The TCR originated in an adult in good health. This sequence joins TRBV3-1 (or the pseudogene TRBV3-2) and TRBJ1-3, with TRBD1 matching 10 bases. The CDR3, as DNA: TGTGCCAGCAGAAACGGACAGGGGGCTGGAAACACCATATATTTT. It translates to CASRNGQGAGNTIYF.